This passage covers 24 T cell receptor beta chains from one sample sequenced in a study of beta chain features in type 1 diabetes. cDNA synthesis used the whole RNA isolate, giving expressed TCRB sequences. Here immunoSEQ multiplex PCR was the method, and the copy in TCRdb shows in-frame clones only, minus some. This table holds a few hundred thousand clones, roughly 30% found once. Sequencing used naive CD4+ T cells from blood. The receptors stem from a man between 18 and 29 years old in good health.

The chain combines TRBV5-1 with TRBJ2-5; D gene unclear. Per the germline V gene, CDR1 is SGHRS and CDR2 is YFSETQ. V shed 4 bases and J shed 2 bases, with 18 bases lying between them. CDR3 length equals 16 residues. CDR3 loop: CASSPMHQSLQETQYF. The CDR3 bases are TGCGCCAGCAGCCCGATGCATCAGAGTTTGCAAGAGACCCAGTACTTC.

V gene TRBV23-1 combines with J gene TRBJ1-1, with D uncertain. TRBV23-1 is known as an ORF, though its function is uncertain. V was clipped by 3 bases and J by 3 bases, with 17 bases between them. The CDR3 consists of 16 residues. This CDR3 is CASSQEEAIVHTEAFF. CDR3 DNA: TGCGCCAGCAGTCAGGAAGAAGCGATTGTGCACACTGAAGCTTTCTTT.

V usage is TRBV5-4 and J usage is TRBJ1-3; TRBD1 agrees at 7 bases. V was clipped by 4 bases and J by 4 bases; unmatched bases: 5. CDR1 and CDR2 from the germline V gene are SGHNT and YYREEE (reference sequence). This CDR3 is 14 amino acids long. CDR3: CASSSRDRGNTIYF. CDR3 bases: TGTGCCAGCAGCAGCAGGGACAGAGGAAACACCATATATTTT.

CDR3 sequence (DNA): TGTGCCAGCAGCGCAGACAGGGGAGGGGAGCTGTTTTTT. Translating gives CASSADRGGELFF. The chain recombines TRBV7-2 with TRBJ2-2, with TRBD1 matching 8 bases. Trimming at V came to 5 bases and at J to 8 bases, leaving 4 bases not matched to a gene. The germline V gene has CDR1 SGHTA and CDR2 FQGNSA. The CDR3 has 13 residues.

This sequence joins TRBV30 and TRBJ2-2, with 7 bases that match TRBD1. This CDR3 is 15 amino acids long. Germline values: CDR1 GTSNPN, CDR2 SVGIG (reference sequence). Losses at the gene ends were 3 bases for V and 4 bases for J; bases not matched to a gene: 8. CDR3 in amino acids: CAWRPGQTITGELFF. The CDR3 nucleotides read TGTGCCTGGAGACCGGGACAGACGATCACCGGGGAGCTGTTTTTT.

The chain joins TRBV10-3 to TRBJ2-3, with 8 positions matching TRBD1. Germline V lookup: CDR1 ENHRY, CDR2 SYGVKD. This CDR3 region has 14 residues. The V segment lost 5 bases and the J segment 2 bases; nucleotides outside the gene matches: 3. In nucleotides, the CDR3 is TGTGCCATCAGTCCGGGACAGGACACAGATACGCAGTATTTT. Amino acids: CAISPGQDTDTQYF.

The V and J genes are TRBV29-1 and TRBJ1-2, with a tentative D call TRBD1 (6 bases). V lost 4 bases and J lost 6, with 9 bases in between. This CDR3 is built from 11 residues. Per the germline V gene, CDR1 is SQVTM and CDR2 is ANQGSEA. The DNA of the CDR3 is TGCAGCGTTGGGACAGTCAATGGCTACACCTTC. This sequence encodes CSVGTVNGYTF.

The chain links TRBV25-1 to TRBJ2-7; 9 nucleotides match TRBD1. The CDR3 is 16 amino acids. The V gene end was trimmed by 4 bases and the J gene end by 4 bases; junction bases not matched to a gene: 11. Germline CDR1 is MGHDK and CDR2 is SYGVNS. The CDR3 DNA reads as TGTGCCAGCAGTGGCCCGACAGGGGGTAAGGCGTACGAGCAGTACTTC. This encodes CASSGPTGGKAYEQYF.

Points on this clone: Other nucleotide sequences in the sample specify the same CDR3. The chain links TRBV7-2 to TRBJ2-3; 12 positions match TRBD2. The CDR3 contains 16 residues. CDR1 is SGHTA and CDR2 is FQGNSA in the germline V gene. J was trimmed by 1 base and V by 5 bases; bases with no gene match: 4. CDR3 DNA sequence: TGTGCCAGCAGCGCTCGACTAGCGGGAGGCACAGATACGCAGTATTTT. Residues: CASSARLAGGTDTQYF.

The chain uses TRBV6-1 and TRBJ2-6; D remains ambiguous. The CDR3 runs to 16 residues. Germline-derived CDR1 and CDR2 are MNHNS and SASEGT. The ends were cut back, 4 bases at V and 4 bases at J, with 14 bases in the middle. This chain's CDR3 is CASSVRRERGANVLTF. The DNA of the CDR3 is TGTGCCAGCAGTGTCCGACGAGAGAGAGGGGCCAACGTCCTGACTTTC.

The chain is built from TRBV30 and TRBJ1-4; D not certain. This CDR3 is 16 amino acids long. Deletions cut 0 bases from V and 8 bases from J, with 19 bases between. Germline lookup yields CDR1 GTSNPN and CDR2 SVGIG (reference sequence). The CDR3 loop reads CAWSVPRAPETEKLFF. Written as DNA, the CDR3 is TGTGCCTGGAGTGTACCGAGGGCACCCGAGACGGAAAAACTGTTTTTT.

The chain uses TRBV4-1 and TRBJ2-1, with D possibly being TRBD2 (6 bases). The CDR3 runs to 13 residues. V lost 4 bases, J lost 9 bases, and 13 bases lay in between. CDR1 MGHRA and CDR2 YSYEKL come from the germline V gene. CDR3 DNA sequence: TGCGCCAGCAGCCGGACCTGGGAGGTTGAGCAGTTCTTC. It yields the protein CASSRTWEVEQFF.

This clone occurred a few times. The chain recombines TRBV28 with TRBJ2-1; TRBD2 might be the D (5 bases). Germline lookup yields CDR1 MDHEN and CDR2 SYDVKM. The germline V and J ends were trimmed by 5 bases and 9 bases, with 14 bases remaining between them. CDR3 length: 13 amino acids. This CDR3 reads CASSPQIGGEQFF. DNA for the CDR3: TGTGCCAGCAGTCCGCAGATAGGAGGTGAGCAGTTCTTC.

This rearrangement joins TRBV4-3 to TRBJ2-3; tentative D call: TRBD2 (6 bases). Germline V gene lookup returns CDR1 LGHNA and CDR2 YSLEER. V dropped 4 bases and J dropped 1 base, with 21 bases sitting between them. There are 18 residues in the CDR3. CDR3 sequence reads: CASSPDTGTSIRTDTQYF. The CDR3 DNA sequence: TGCGCCAGCAGCCCCGATACCGGGACTTCGATTCGCACAGATACGCAGTATTTT.

In this sample, this clone turned up a few times. The chain links TRBV30 to TRBJ1-1, with a weak D call TRBD1 (6 bases). Trimming removed 4 bases from V and 1 base from J, with 10 bases in between. The CDR3 contains 13 residues. Germline-derived CDR1 and CDR2 are GTSNPN and SVGIG (reference sequence). The CDR3 loop reads CAWNQGGNTEAFF. The CDR3 DNA reads as TGTGCCTGGAATCAAGGGGGGAACACTGAAGCTTTCTTT.

The chain joins TRBV28 to TRBJ2-5; 8 bases map to TRBD1. The germline CDR1 and CDR2 sequences are MDHEN and SYDVKM. Trimming at V came to 4 bases and at J to 5 bases, leaving 9 bases not matched to a gene. The CDR3 is 15 amino acids. CDR3 DNA: TGTGCCAGCAGTTATGGGAGCAGGGGGCAGGAGACCCAGTACTTC. Its translation: CASSYGSRGQETQYF.

In its sample, this clone was seen a few times. The chain recombines TRBV7-9 with TRBJ2-7; TRBD1 matches 7 bases. Germline V lookup: CDR1 SEHNR, CDR2 FQNEAQ (reference sequence). J was trimmed by 9 bases and V by 5 bases; bases with no gene match: 4. The CDR3 spans 11 residues. CDR3 residues: CASSTPGGQYF. The CDR3 DNA follows: TGTGCCAGCAGCACACCAGGGGGGCAGTACTTC.

The J gene is TRBJ2-1, the V gene TRBV27; 7 nucleotides align to TRBD1. Germline-derived CDR1 and CDR2 are MNHEY and SMNVEV (reference sequence). Trimming at V came to 2 bases and at J to 5 bases, leaving 3 bases not matched to a gene. The CDR3 totals 14 residues. CDR3 DNA: TGTGCCAGCAGTTTAAGGGACAGCAACAATGAGCAGTTCTTC. It yields the protein CASSLRDSNNEQFF.

The chain has TRBV15 and TRBJ1-5; unclear D gene. The ends were cut back, 0 bases at V and 6 bases at J, with 12 bases in the middle. This CDR3 spans 15 amino acids. Germline V gene lookup returns CDR1 LNHNV and CDR2 YYDKDF (reference sequence). The CDR3 coding sequence is TGTGCCACCAGCAGAGATGTAGGGAGACCTCAGCCCCAGCATTTT. Translating gives CATSRDVGRPQPQHF.

This chain links TRBV28 with TRBJ2-5; a weak D match, TRBD1 (5 bases). Trimming pared 0 bases from V and 7 bases from J, leaving 6 bases between. Germline-derived CDR1 and CDR2 are MDHEN and SYDVKM. There are 12 residues in the CDR3. In nucleotides, the CDR3 is TGTGCCAGCAGTTTATGGGGGCGGACCCAGTACTTC. Translating gives CASSLWGRTQYF.

This clone was seen only a few times. The same CDR3 is also encoded by other DNA sequences in this sample. The rearrangement uses TRBV29-1 and TRBJ2-5; 10 bases align to TRBD2. The V gene end was trimmed by 7 bases and the J gene end by 5 bases; junction bases not matched to a gene: 4. In germline, CDR1 is SQVTM, CDR2 ANQGSEA. This CDR3 spans 12 amino acids. CDR3 DNA sequence: TGCAGCGCATCTAGCGGGAGCGAGACCCAGTACTTC. Protein product: CSASSGSETQYF.

There are a few counts of this clone. The chain employs TRBV30 and TRBJ1-1, with D maybe TRBD1 (6 bases). The germline V gene encodes CDR1 GTSNPN and CDR2 SVGIG (reference sequence). The CDR3 length is 12 residues. V was clipped by 2 bases and J by 5 bases, with 9 bases between them. Here the CDR3 reads CAWSPGVTEAFF. The CDR3 DNA follows: TGTGCCTGGAGTCCAGGGGTAACTGAAGCTTTCTTT.

The CDR3 region is CASSRSDRTEAFF. Written as DNA, the CDR3 is TGTGCCAGCAGCCGCTCCGACAGGACCGAAGCTTTCTTT. The V call is TRBV25-1, the J call TRBJ1-1, with a tentative D call TRBD1 (6 bases). Germline CDR1 reads MGHDK; CDR2 reads SYGVNS. V gave up 6 bases and J gave up 8 bases, with 16 bases separating them. This CDR3 comprises 13 residues.

Only a few counts were recorded for this clone. The gene calls are TRBV30 and TRBJ1-2, with D possibly being TRBD1 (5 bases). This CDR3 spans 13 amino acids. V lost 7 bases to trimming and J lost 2 bases, with 14 bases between them. Germline CDR1 and CDR2: GTSNPN and SVGIG (reference sequence). CDR3 nucleotides: TGTGCCTCCCCCTTGAGGGGAAACTATGGCTACACCTTC. Translation: CASPLRGNYGYTF.